The clone carrying this T cell receptor (beta chain) was recorded once. Generated by immunoSEQ multiplex PCR, the TCRdb table keeps only in-frame clones and is missing some. The data contain around 19,000 clones, about nine tenths of them seen just once; the ten biggest clones take up about 20%. The sample originates from a study of T cell changes during pregnancy in multiple sclerosis. CDR1 and CDR2 from the germline V gene are SGHAT and FQNNGV. The CDR3 consists of 15 residues. Deletions cut 1 base from V and 2 bases from J, with 9 bases between. This material consisted of CD8+ T cells from peripheral blood mononuclear cells, taken after pregnancy. The chain recombines TRBV11-2 with TRBJ1-3; D unresolved. The source is a female donor in good health, enrolled as a control in a pregnancy study. CDR3 nucleotides: TGTGCCAGCAGCTTAGTCGGGGAAGCTGGAAACACCATATATTTT. Amino acid sequence: CASSLVGEAGNTIYF. Together with reference TRBV11-2 and TRBJ1-3, the CDR3 gives the full variable domain: EAGVAQSPRYKIIEKRQSVAFWCNPISGHATLYWYQQILGQGPKLLIQFQNNGVVDDSQLPKDRFSAERLKGVDSTLKIQPAKLEDSAVYLCASSLVGEAGNTIYFGEGSWLTVV.